The 15 T cell receptor beta chains below all came from one sample that was sequenced in a study of graft-versus-host responses after intestinal transplantation. The data were produced by immunoSEQ multiplex PCR, yet TCRdb's version contains in-frame clones alone and is incomplete. This repertoire shows about 120,000 clones, 90% to 95% found once; its top ten account for roughly 0.11%. No antigen has been identified for these receptors. The sample here was unstimulated CD4+ T cells sorted from spleen or lymph node cells, taken before intestinal transplant. The source is a human donor who received an intestinal transplant.

The chain recombines TRBV5-6 with TRBJ2-1, with 7 bases identical to TRBD2. The CDR3 loop spans 15 amino acids. CDR1 and CDR2 from the germline V gene are SGHDT and YYEEEE. Trimming cost V 4 bases and J 5 bases; bases outside gene matches: 9. DNA for the CDR3: TGTGCCAGCAGCCTCCTCAGCGGGACCCACAATGAGCAGTTCTTC. It encodes CASSLLSGTHNEQFF.

The V and J genes are TRBV9 and TRBJ2-2; D is perhaps TRBD1 (5 bases). Trimming stripped 0 bases from V and 6 bases from J, with 6 bases between. Germline values: CDR1 SGDLS, CDR2 YYNGEE. The CDR3 length is 13 residues. This CDR3 reads CASSVEGSGELFF. The DNA of the CDR3 is TGTGCCAGCAGCGTAGAGGGGTCCGGGGAGCTGTTTTTT.

This clone was seen a few times. The chain uses TRBV11-2 and TRBJ1-3; the D is unclear. The CDR3 consists of 13 residues. CDR1 and CDR2 (germline): SGHAT, FQNNGV. Trimming took 5 bases from V and 1 from J, leaving 6 bases between them. DNA for the CDR3: TGTGCCAGCAGCCACAAATCTGGAAACACCATATATTTT. This codes for CASSHKSGNTIYF.

The chain recombines TRBV2 with TRBJ2-7, with D possibly being TRBD1 (6 bases). CDR1 and CDR2 from the germline V gene are SNHLY and FYNNEI. The CDR3 spans 11 residues. Between the trimmed V and J ends, which lost 11 bases and 3 bases, there was a span of 11 bases. CDR3 residues: CASLRGYEQYF. The CDR3 coding sequence is TGTGCCTCGCTCAGGGGCTACGAGCAGTACTTC.

The V call is TRBV11-2, the J call TRBJ2-1; 7 bases map to TRBD2. The CDR3 sequence is 15 residues long. Trimming at V came to 1 base and at J to 8 bases, leaving 8 bases not matched to a gene. CDR1 is SGHAT, CDR2 FQNNGV, per germline. The CDR3 protein is CASSLGGSTFHEQFF. The DNA of the CDR3 is TGTGCCAGCAGCTTAGGCGGGAGTACGTTTCATGAGCAGTTCTTC.

The V and J genes are TRBV18 and TRBJ2-1; D uncertain. CDR3 size: 16 residues. Germline loops: CDR1 KGHSH, CDR2 LQKENI. The V and J ends lost 6 bases and 6 bases respectively, with 21 bases between them. The CDR3 is CASSHDTTYLVNEQFF. As DNA, the CDR3 is TGTGCCAGCTCGCACGATACCACGTACTTGGTCAATGAGCAGTTCTTC.

The chain employs TRBV30 and TRBJ2-1; TRBD2 agrees at 9 bases. The V segment lost 3 bases and the J segment 7 bases; nucleotides outside the gene matches: 16. CDR1 and CDR2 (germline): GTSNPN, SVGIG (reference sequence). The CDR3 has 17 residues. The CDR3 DNA is TGTGCCTGGAGCCAAGGCGGACTAGCGTCCTTGGAGAATGAGCAGTTCTTC. Translating it yields CAWSQGGLASLENEQFF.

Concerning this clone: The CDR3 carries no conserved terminal phenylalanine or tryptophan, so it likely arises from a read error. The CDR3 loop reads CASSPRALGNYGYTL. The CDR3, as DNA: TGTGCCAGCTCACCACGGGCCCTGGGAAACTATGGCTACACCCTC. J is TRBJ1-2 and V is TRBV18, with D uncertain. Germline CDR1 and CDR2: KGHSH and LQKENI. V gave up 1 base and J gave up 2 bases, with 11 bases separating them. This CDR3 is built from 15 residues.

The chain joins TRBV5-1 to TRBJ1-5, with TRBD1 matching over 7 bases. Germline CDR1 and CDR2: SGHRS and YFSETQ. This CDR3 comprises 14 residues. V shed 4 bases, J shed 2 bases, and the junction held 3 bases outside the gene matches. CDR3 in amino acids: CASSPGTGNQPQHF. CDR3 nucleotide sequence: TGCGCCAGCAGCCCTGGGACAGGCAATCAGCCCCAGCATTTT.

This chain joins TRBV29-1 and TRBJ2-3; 10 positions agree with TRBD2. The germline V gene has CDR1 SQVTM and CDR2 ANQGSEA. The V gene end was trimmed by 5 bases and the J gene end by 3 bases; junction bases not matched to a gene: 17. The CDR3 covers 18 residues. CDR3 sequence (DNA): TGCAGCGTTAGCCCTAGCGGGAGAAGTTTTGTGTGGACAGATACGCAGTATTTT. Its translation: CSVSPSGRSFVWTDTQYF.

V usage is TRBV7-8 and J usage is TRBJ1-5, with TRBD1 as a possible D gene (5 bases). CDR1 and CDR2 from the germline V gene are SGHVS and FQNEAQ. The CDR3 runs 15 residues. Trimming shortened V by 2 bases and J by 4 bases, and 12 bases separated the two germline ends. CDR3 protein: CASSLRDGLNQPQHF. DNA of the CDR3: TGTGCCAGCAGCTTACGGGACGGACTAAATCAGCCCCAGCATTTT.

In this sample, this clone turned up once. The V gene is TRBV7-6, the J gene TRBJ2-7; the D call may be TRBD1 or TRBD2 (5 bases each). Germline V lookup: CDR1 SGHVS, CDR2 FNYEAQ. V gave up 5 bases and J gave up 1 base, with 15 bases separating them. The CDR3 is made up of 15 amino acids. The CDR3 here is CASSLYRDGSYEQYF. The CDR3 DNA reads as TGTGCCAGCAGCCTATATCGGGACGGATCCTACGAGCAGTACTTC. Based on the CDR3 plus reference TRBV7-6 and TRBJ2-7, the full variable domain is GAGVSQSPRYKVTKRGQDVALRCDPISGHVSLYWYRQALGQGPEFLTYFNYEAQQDKSGLPNDRFSAERPEGSISTLTIQRTEQRDSAMYRCASSLYRDGSYEQYFGPGTRLTVT.

The chain recombines TRBV6-5 with TRBJ2-2; D might be TRBD1 or TRBD2, each matching 6 bases. Trimming left V 6 bases short and J 7 bases short, with 18 bases between. The CDR3 runs 15 residues. Germline CDR1 and CDR2: MNHEY and SVGAGI. This chain's CDR3 is CASSRGGGIVGELFF. The CDR3 nucleotides are TGTGCCAGCAGCAGAGGAGGGGGGATCGTCGGGGAGCTGTTTTTT.

V gene TRBV27 combines with J gene TRBJ1-2; 8 nucleotides align to TRBD1. Germline trimming cut 6 bases from V and 4 bases from J; bases unmatched to any gene: 10. The CDR3 totals 15 residues. From germline, CDR1 is MNHEY and CDR2 SMNVEV (reference sequence). The CDR3 DNA is TGTGCCAGCAGCCGAAAACCCACAGGGGGCTATGGCTACACCTTC. Its translation: CASSRKPTGGYGYTF.

The CDR3 DNA is TGTGCCAGCTCCGGGACAAACTACGAGCAGTACTTC. As protein: CASSGTNYEQYF. The rearrangement links TRBV7-9 to TRBJ2-7, with D maybe TRBD1 (6 bases). Looked up from germline, CDR1 is SEHNR and CDR2 is FQNEAQ (reference sequence). V was pared by 8 bases and J by 3 bases, with 11 bases between. CDR3 length equals 12 residues.